The present T cell receptor beta chain was sequenced within a study of technical replicates of blood from several donors (dated by TCRdb to the late 2010s). The CDR3 starts with the cysteine, ends with the phenylalanine, and has 17 residues. Only CDR3 DNA is held: 51 bases, read in frame from base 1. Taken from the germline V gene (reference sequence), the CDR1 and CDR2 loops are SGHNT and YYREEE. A distance of 15 bases separates the germline ends of V and J, which lose 3 bases and 2 bases respectively. The receptor library was made with the immunoSEQ multiplex PCR assay. In its TCRdb copy, this immuneACCESS table keeps in-frame sequences only and misses some clones. Where compared with another copy, unresolved V genes explain less than half of these, and the others have no known cause. Recorded for this sample are about 74,000 clones; around 89% of them occurred a single time. Of the sample, approximately 0.39% is held by the ten largest clones.

The table lists this clone with a count of one. Its antigen is unknown. No base quality values were provided; no much bigger clone lies one nucleotide off. The chain links TRBV5-4 with TRBJ2-6, and perhaps TRBD1 as D gene, on 5 matching bases. Sequenced: T cells isolated from PBMCs. The sequence derives from a human donor in good health. The sequenced DNA is TGTGCCAGCAGCTCACCGACAGACTCACCTGGGGCCAACGTCCTGACTTTC. Translated, it gives CASSSPTDSPGANVLTF.